This T cell receptor (beta chain) was recorded in a study of T cells in Graves' hyperthyroidism and ophthalmopathy. In the study overall: Peripheral blood samples were taken at initial diagnosis, prior to any treatment.

Using RNA transcripts as the source, TCR beta CDR3 regions were amplified. The study used the HTBI primer set for a first-round RT-PCR of the TCR CDR3. Using its own MiXCR run on the multiplex PCR reads, TCRdb lists one record per CDR3 protein. The sample consists of hundreds of thousands of distinct CDR3 sequences, about 20% of them appearing once. PBMCs stemmed from 10 ml fresh peripheral blood. Overall study results and limits: Ophthalmopathy was identified by the model a median around 6 months ahead of onset.

Germline values: CDR1 MNHNS, CDR2 SASEGT. The CDR3 runs 14 residues. V lost 6 bases and J 0 bases, leaving 9 bases between the germline ends. This clonotype was picked up a small number of times. What it binds is unknown. The specimen sequenced was blood. This sequence joins TRBV6-1 and TRBJ1-3; no definite D call. This receptor was obtained from a woman aged 70-85 years with Graves' ophthalmopathy. Written as DNA, the CDR3 is TGTGCCAGCAGGAGGGAGTTCTCTGGAAACACCATATATTTT. Protein: CASRREFSGNTIYF.